These 27 T cell receptor beta chains were sequenced from one sample in a study of identical twins. MiXCR, applied by TCRdb to the 5' RACE reads, yields one record per CDR3 protein. The sample holds 550,000 to 700,000 distinct CDR3 sequences, roughly 9.5% seen once. This sample also belongs to another study, concerning yellow fever vaccine responses in identical twins.

Sequencing was done on a sample of PBMCs. These receptors were obtained from a woman under 30 in good health.

This clonotype came up many times. The rearrangement links TRBV6-6 to TRBJ2-5; D is unclear. The CDR3 length is 13 residues. V dropped 6 bases and J dropped 2 bases, with 10 bases sitting between them. Germline CDR1 reads MNHNY; CDR2 reads SVGAGI (reference sequence). In nucleotides, the CDR3 is TGTGCCAGCAGCTCTCAAGCACAAGAGACCCAGTACTTC. It is translated as CASSSQAQETQYF.

This clonotype came up many times. This sequence joins TRBV15 and TRBJ1-2; D might be TRBD1 (5 bases). This CDR3 spans 11 amino acids. Germline assignment: CDR1 LNHNV and CDR2 YYDKDF (reference sequence). Between the trimmed V and J ends, which lost 8 bases and 8 bases, there was a span of 12 bases. The CDR3 DNA follows: TGTGCCACCGCAAGTGGGGACGGCTACACCTTC. Protein: CATASGDGYTF.

The chain joins TRBV20-1 to TRBJ1-5; D is perhaps TRBD1 (5 bases). There are 14 residues in the CDR3. V lost 6 bases and J 4 bases, leaving 16 bases between the germline ends. CDR1 is DFQATT, CDR2 SNEGSKA, per germline (reference sequence). The CDR3 bases are TGCAGTGCCCTATCTTCGACAGATAATCAGCCCCAGCATTTT. Translating gives CSALSSTDNQPQHF.

The table lists this clonotype with many counts. V and J are TRBV5-4 and TRBJ2-7; TRBD2 agrees at 14 bases. The V gene's germline CDR1 is SGHNT and CDR2 YYREEE (reference sequence). The CDR3 length is 18 residues. J gave up 0 bases and V 5 bases, and 10 bases lay outside the gene matches. The CDR3 spells CASSSAGLAGVSSYEQYF. DNA of the CDR3: TGTGCCAGCAGTTCCGCGGGACTAGCGGGAGTCTCCTCCTACGAGCAGTACTTC.

This clonotype was recorded a few times. V usage is TRBV6-5 and J usage is TRBJ1-1; 9 positions match TRBD1. Germline values: CDR1 MNHEY, CDR2 SVGAGI. The V segment lost 4 bases and the J segment 5 bases; nucleotides outside the gene matches: 11. CDR3 length equals 16 residues. This CDR3 reads CASSSNPQGAWTEAFF. The CDR3 DNA follows: TGTGCCAGCAGTTCGAATCCACAGGGGGCTTGGACTGAAGCTTTCTTT.

This clonotype was seen repeatedly, ten times or more. The chain uses TRBV12-3 or TRBV12-4 and TRBJ2-2; TRBD2 is a possible D gene (6 bases). The CDR3 is made up of 17 amino acids. V gave up 4 bases and J gave up 6 bases, with 21 bases separating them. DNA of the CDR3: TGTGCCAGCAGTTCCCCGGTGGGGGGAAGAGTGGCCGGGGAGCTGTTTTTT. Translating gives CASSSPVGGRVAGELFF.

There are many counts of this clonotype. The chain has TRBV4-2 and TRBJ2-3; 7 bases match TRBD2. V lost 1 base, J lost 4 bases, and 8 bases stayed unmatched. In germline, CDR1 is LGHNA, CDR2 YNFKEQ. CDR3 length: 16 residues. This CDR3 is CASSQGPSGGADTQYF. CDR3 nucleotide sequence: TGTGCCAGCAGCCAAGGCCCTAGCGGAGGGGCAGATACGCAGTATTTT.

This clonotype showed up just a few times. The V call is TRBV20-1, the J call TRBJ2-3, with 9 bases lining up with TRBD2. Germline CDR1 DFQATT, CDR2 SNEGSKA (reference sequence). The J segment lost 4 bases and the V segment lost 5 bases, leaving 13 bases of the junction unmatched. The CDR3 is 16 amino acids. The CDR3 nucleotides read TGCAGTGCTTGGAGGCCCGCGGCGGGGGGGTCAGATACGCAGTATTTT. Translation gives CSAWRPAAGGSDTQYF.

This chain uses TRBV25-1 with TRBJ2-3; 7 bases map to TRBD1. CDR3 size: 18 residues. CDR1 MGHDK and CDR2 SYGVNS come from the germline V gene. V shed 1 base and J 0 bases; nucleotides not matched to a gene: 10. CDR3 loop: CASSESAAGTASTDTQYF. Written as DNA, the CDR3 is TGTGCCAGCAGTGAATCGGCAGCCGGGACAGCTAGCACAGATACGCAGTATTTT.

CDR3 sequence reads: CATSTKGSTDTQYF. CDR3 sequence (DNA): TGTGCCACCTCGACGAAGGGGAGCACAGATACGCAGTATTTT. The rearrangement links TRBV10-3 to TRBJ2-3, with TRBD1 as a possible D gene (5 bases). The CDR3 is made up of 14 amino acids. The germline V and J ends were trimmed by 10 bases and 0 bases, with 14 bases remaining between them. Per germline, CDR1 ENHRY and CDR2 SYGVKD.

This clonotype was seen a few times. This chain links TRBV12-3 or TRBV12-4 with TRBJ2-7, with TRBD1 as a possible D gene (5 bases). The CDR3 contains 12 residues. V dropped 1 base and J dropped 12 bases, with 13 bases sitting between them. The DNA for the CDR3 is TGTGCCAGCAGTTTAGGACAGCTCCATCCGTACTTC. The encoded protein is CASSLGQLHPYF.

This clonotype was observed a few times. V usage is TRBV20-1 and J usage is TRBJ2-1; 8 nucleotides agree with TRBD1. The CDR3 is 15 residues long. Germline V CDR1 and CDR2: DFQATT, SNEGSKA (reference sequence). The V segment lost 3 bases and the J segment 9 bases; nucleotides outside the gene matches: 13. In DNA form, the CDR3 reads TGCAGTGCTAGGGCCCGCGAAGGACAGGGACCTGAGCAGTTCTTC. Amino acid sequence: CSARAREGQGPEQFF.

CDR3 in DNA: TGCGCCAGCGGTACCCAGGGGGTCGGTGAGCAGTTCTTC. It translates to CASGTQGVGEQFF. The chain uses TRBV5-1 and TRBJ2-1, with 7 bases that match TRBD1. This CDR3 comprises 13 residues. Trimming at V came to 7 bases and at J to 9 bases, leaving 10 bases not matched to a gene. Germline V lookup: CDR1 SGHRS, CDR2 YFSETQ.

Ten or more counts support this clonotype. The V call is TRBV12-3 or TRBV12-4, the J call TRBJ2-1, with D uncertain. The CDR3 contains 12 residues. The V and J ends lost 6 bases and 8 bases respectively, with 11 bases between them. The CDR3 reads CASSLQRDEQFF. The CDR3 DNA is TGTGCCAGCAGCCTACAAAGAGATGAGCAGTTCTTC.

The CDR3 reads CSVEGGQGVGYEQYF. In DNA form, the CDR3 reads TGCAGCGTTGAAGGGGGACAGGGGGTAGGCTACGAGCAGTACTTC. This chain connects TRBV29-1 to TRBJ2-7; the match to TRBD1 covers 11 bases. V was pared by 1 base and J by 3 bases, with 5 bases of the junction left unmatched. In germline, CDR1 is SQVTM, CDR2 ANQGSEA. This CDR3 contains 15 residues.

There are many counts of this clonotype. The chain employs TRBV7-2 and TRBJ2-2; TRBD2 might be the D (5 bases). With 1 base removed from V and 7 bases from J, the gap between germline ends came to 10 bases. The CDR3 covers 14 residues. Germline V CDR1 and CDR2: SGHTA, FQGNSA. CDR3 residues: CASSLGGWGGELFF. In nucleotides, the CDR3 is TGTGCCAGCAGCTTAGGCGGGTGGGGCGGGGAGCTGTTTTTT.

V is TRBV20-1 and J is TRBJ2-1; weak D call: TRBD2 (6 bases). Trimming cost V 3 bases and J 4 bases, with 13 bases left between them. Germline V gives CDR1 DFQATT, CDR2 SNEGSKA (reference sequence). This CDR3 has 14 amino acids. In DNA, the CDR3 is TGCAGTGCTAGGAGGCGGGATGGGTACAATGAGCAGTTCTTC. Translation: CSARRRDGYNEQFF.

This clonotype was counted a few times. The rearrangement joins TRBV28 to TRBJ2-7; perhaps TRBD2 as D (5 bases). V lost 3 bases and J 0 bases, leaving 12 bases between the germline ends. Per the germline V gene, CDR1 is MDHEN and CDR2 is SYDVKM. The length of the CDR3 is 15 residues. CDR3 in amino acids: CASSLERPSSYEQYF. CDR3 DNA sequence: TGTGCCAGCAGTTTGGAGCGGCCGAGCTCCTACGAGCAGTACTTC. Full variable domain (rest looked up from reference TRBV28 and TRBJ2-7): DVKVTQSSRYLVKRTGEKVFLECVQDMDHENMFWYRQDPGLGLRLIYFSYDVKMKEKGDIPEGYSVSREKKERFSLILESASTNQTSMYLCASSLERPSSYEQYFGPGTRLTVT.

This clonotype was found a few times. The V and J genes are TRBV18 and TRBJ2-1, with 10 bases aligning to TRBD2. After removal of 2 bases from V and 3 bases from J, the junction contained 7 bases not matched to a gene. From germline, CDR1 is KGHSH and CDR2 LQKENI. This CDR3 has 17 amino acids. The DNA for the CDR3 is TGTGCCAGCTCACCATCCAGCGGGGGGGGGATCTACAATGAGCAGTTCTTC. It yields the protein CASSPSSGGGIYNEQFF.

This chain uses TRBV12-3 or TRBV12-4 with TRBJ2-2; weak D call: TRBD1 (8 bases). Trimming took 7 bases from V and 6 from J, leaving 30 bases between them. This CDR3 is built from 19 residues. The CDR3 here is CASTGTGGLGGGDPGELFF. The CDR3 DNA reads TGTGCCAGCACCGGGACAGGTGGGCTGGGCGGGGGAGATCCCGGGGAGCTGTTTTTT.

V gene TRBV7-9 combines with J gene TRBJ2-7, with 8 bases matching TRBD1. The V segment lost 1 base and the J segment 13 bases; nucleotides outside the gene matches: 6. The germline V gene has CDR1 SEHNR and CDR2 FQNEAQ (reference sequence). CDR3 length: 12 amino acids. CDR3 residues: CASSLVSGGSYF. In DNA form, the CDR3 reads TGTGCCAGCAGCTTAGTTTCAGGGGGCAGTTACTTC. The full variable domain, its missing parts supplied by reference TRBV7-9 and TRBJ2-7, is DTGVSQNPRHKITKRGQNVTFRCDPISEHNRLYWYRQTLGQGPEFLTYFQNEAQLEKSRLLSDRFSAERPKGSFSTLEIQRTEQGDSAMYLCASSLVSGGSYFGPGTRLTVT.

The chain employs TRBV12-3 or TRBV12-4 and TRBJ2-1, with 11 bases fitting TRBD2. V lost 4 bases and J lost 3; bases outside the gene matches: 20. This CDR3 spans 21 amino acids. The CDR3 spells CASSSLQGASGGIIGYNEQFF. CDR3 DNA sequence: TGTGCCAGCAGTTCGCTCCAGGGGGCTAGCGGGGGGATAATAGGCTACAATGAGCAGTTCTTC.

The sample holds a few counts of this clonotype. The genes are TRBV10-3 and TRBJ2-5, with unresolved D. Trimming took 4 bases from V and 3 from J, leaving 6 bases between them. CDR1 and CDR2 from the germline V gene are ENHRY and SYGVKD. The CDR3 spans 12 residues. DNA for the CDR3: TGTGCCATCAGTGGGTCAGAAGAGACCCAGTACTTC. Its translation is CAISGSEETQYF.

Ten or more counts support this clonotype. The chain joins TRBV20-1 to TRBJ2-7; D is unclear. Trimming cost V 3 bases and J 0 bases, with 15 bases left between them. The CDR3 totals 15 residues. Germline values: CDR1 DFQATT, CDR2 SNEGSKA (reference sequence). The CDR3 sequence: CSARSMHPPSYEQYF. CDR3 in DNA: TGCAGTGCTAGGTCGATGCACCCGCCCTCCTACGAGCAGTACTTC.

This clonotype was counted many times. V is TRBV7-9 and J is TRBJ2-7; TRBD1 matches 9 bases. This CDR3 spans 13 amino acids. Germline CDR1 reads SEHNR; CDR2 reads FQNEAQ (reference sequence). Trimming at V came to 4 bases and at J to 3 bases, leaving 1 base not matched to a gene. The CDR3 here is CASSSTGGYEQYF. The CDR3 nucleotides are TGTGCCAGCAGCTCGACAGGGGGCTACGAGCAGTACTTC.

This clonotype was recorded a few times. CDR3 nucleotide sequence: TGTGCCAGCTTAACCAGCGATTACAATGAGCAGTTCTTC. Translation gives CASLTSDYNEQFF. The chain carries TRBV5-5 and TRBJ2-1; no clear D gene. The CDR3 consists of 13 residues. Germline-derived CDR1 and CDR2 are SGHKS and YYEKEE (reference sequence). Trimming left V 7 bases short and J 4 bases short, with 12 bases between.

This clonotype was seen at least ten times. The chain combines TRBV6-6 with TRBJ1-1; D remains ambiguous. The germline V and J ends were trimmed by 5 bases and 1 base, with 5 bases remaining between them. There are 12 residues in the CDR3. Germline lookup yields CDR1 MNHNY and CDR2 SVGAGI (reference sequence). The CDR3 DNA follows: TGTGCCAGCAGTACAAAGAACACTGAAGCTTTCTTT. As protein: CASSTKNTEAFF.